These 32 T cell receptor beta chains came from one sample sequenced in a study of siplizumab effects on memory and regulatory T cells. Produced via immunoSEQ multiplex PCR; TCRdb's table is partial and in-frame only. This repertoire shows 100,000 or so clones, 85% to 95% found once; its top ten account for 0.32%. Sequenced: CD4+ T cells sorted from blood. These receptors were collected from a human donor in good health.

The CDR3 loop reads CASGAAQETQYF. The CDR3 DNA is TGCGCCAGCGGAGCGGCTCAAGAGACCCAGTACTTC. The J gene is TRBJ2-5, the V gene TRBV5-1; tentatively, D is TRBD2 (5 bases). Trimming removed 7 bases from V and 2 bases from J, with 9 bases in between. CDR1 and CDR2 (germline): SGHRS, YFSETQ. This CDR3 has 12 residues.

The CDR3 loop reads CASSPPDRGSGANVLTF. For the CDR3, the DNA is TGTGCCAGCAGTCCGCCGGACAGGGGGTCTGGGGCCAACGTCCTGACTTTC. The V gene is TRBV4-2, the J gene TRBJ2-6; 10 nucleotides align to TRBD1. CDR3 size: 17 residues. J was trimmed by 1 base and V by 6 bases; bases with no gene match: 6. Per the germline V gene, CDR1 is LGHNA and CDR2 is YNFKEQ.

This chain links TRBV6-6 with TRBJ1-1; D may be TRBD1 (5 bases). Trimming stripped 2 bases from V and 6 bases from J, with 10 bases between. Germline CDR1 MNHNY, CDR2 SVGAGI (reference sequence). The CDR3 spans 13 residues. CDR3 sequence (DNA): TGTGCCAGCAGTTACGGGGCGGCCGCTGAAGCTTTCTTT. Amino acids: CASSYGAAAEAFF.

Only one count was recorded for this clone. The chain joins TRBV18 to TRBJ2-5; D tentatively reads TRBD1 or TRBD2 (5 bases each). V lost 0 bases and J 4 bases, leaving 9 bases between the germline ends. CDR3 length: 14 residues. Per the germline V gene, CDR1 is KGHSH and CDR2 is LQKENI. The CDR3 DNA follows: TGTGCCAGCTCACCACCGGGGGACCGAGAGACCCAGTACTTC. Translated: CASSPPGDRETQYF. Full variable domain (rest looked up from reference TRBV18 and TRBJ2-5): NAGVMQNPRHLVRRRGQEARLRCSPMKGHSHVYWYRQLPEEGLKFMVYLQKENIIDESGMPKERFSAEFPKEGPSILRIQQVVRGDSAAYFCASSPPGDRETQYFGPGTRLLVL.

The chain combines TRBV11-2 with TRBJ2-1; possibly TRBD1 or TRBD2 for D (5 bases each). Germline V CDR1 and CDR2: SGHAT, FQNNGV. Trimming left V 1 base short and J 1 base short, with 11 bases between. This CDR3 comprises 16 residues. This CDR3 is CASSLASGASYNEQFF. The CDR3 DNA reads TGTGCCAGCAGCTTAGCGTCCGGGGCGTCCTACAATGAGCAGTTCTTC.

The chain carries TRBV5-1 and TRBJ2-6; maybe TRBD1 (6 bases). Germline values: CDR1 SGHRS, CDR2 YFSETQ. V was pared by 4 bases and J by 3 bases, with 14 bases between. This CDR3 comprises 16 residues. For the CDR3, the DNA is TGCGCCAGCAGCAAGGGACATCTGGGTGGGGCCAACGTCCTGACTTTC. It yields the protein CASSKGHLGGANVLTF.

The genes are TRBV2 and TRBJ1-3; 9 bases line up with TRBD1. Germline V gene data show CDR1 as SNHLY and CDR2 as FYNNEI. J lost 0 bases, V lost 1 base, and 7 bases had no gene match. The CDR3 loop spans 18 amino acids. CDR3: CASSEVGTGLFSGNTIYF. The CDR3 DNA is TGTGCCAGCAGTGAAGTCGGGACAGGGCTCTTCTCTGGAAACACCATATATTTT.

In DNA, the CDR3 is TGCGCCAGCAGCCGGCCCTTAGCAGGAGATAATTCACCCCTCCACTTT. This sequence encodes CASSRPLAGDNSPLHF. The genes are TRBV4-1 and TRBJ1-6; D gene uncertain. Germline V lookup: CDR1 MGHRA, CDR2 YSYEKL. V lost 4 bases and J lost 5, with 15 bases in between. The CDR3 is 16 amino acids.

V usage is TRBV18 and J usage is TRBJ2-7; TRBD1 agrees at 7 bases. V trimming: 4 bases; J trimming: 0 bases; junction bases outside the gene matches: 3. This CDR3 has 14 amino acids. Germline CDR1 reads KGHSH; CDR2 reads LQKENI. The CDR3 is CASSRQGLSYEQYF. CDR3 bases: TGTGCCAGCTCACGACAGGGTCTCTCCTACGAGCAGTACTTC.

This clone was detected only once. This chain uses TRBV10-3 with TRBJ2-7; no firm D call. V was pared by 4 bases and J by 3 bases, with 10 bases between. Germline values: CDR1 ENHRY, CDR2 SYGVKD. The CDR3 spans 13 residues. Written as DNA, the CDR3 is TGTGCCATCAGTGGAGGATCCGACTACGAGCAGTACTTC. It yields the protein CAISGGSDYEQYF.

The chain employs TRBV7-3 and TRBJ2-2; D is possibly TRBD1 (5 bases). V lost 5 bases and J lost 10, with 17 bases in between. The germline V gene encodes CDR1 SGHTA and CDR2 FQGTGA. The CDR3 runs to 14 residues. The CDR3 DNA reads TGTGCCAGCAGCATAGACAGTGCCCGCGCGGAGCTGTTTTTT. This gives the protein CASSIDSARAELFF.

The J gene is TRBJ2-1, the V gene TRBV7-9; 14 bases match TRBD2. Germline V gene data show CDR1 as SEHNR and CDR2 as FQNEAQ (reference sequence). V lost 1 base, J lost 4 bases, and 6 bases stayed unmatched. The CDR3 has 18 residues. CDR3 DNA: TGTGCCAGCAGCTTAGTGGGGACTAGCGGGAGTAGTTACAATGAGCAGTTCTTC. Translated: CASSLVGTSGSSYNEQFF.

The CDR3 reads CASSPIAGRYSNQPQHF. The CDR3 nucleotides are TGCGCCAGCAGCCCCATTGCGGGCAGGTATAGCAATCAGCCCCAGCATTTT. The V call is TRBV4-1, the J call TRBJ1-5; D remains unclear. CDR1 MGHRA and CDR2 YSYEKL come from the germline V gene. Trimming left V 4 bases short and J 0 bases short, with 16 bases between. This CDR3 has 17 residues.

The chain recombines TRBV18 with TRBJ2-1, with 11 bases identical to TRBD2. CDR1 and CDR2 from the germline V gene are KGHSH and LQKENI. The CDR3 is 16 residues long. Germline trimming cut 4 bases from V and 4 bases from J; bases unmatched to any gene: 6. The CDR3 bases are TGTGCCAGCTCACTTACCGGGACTAGCGGTTACAATGAGCAGTTCTTC. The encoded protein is CASSLTGTSGYNEQFF.

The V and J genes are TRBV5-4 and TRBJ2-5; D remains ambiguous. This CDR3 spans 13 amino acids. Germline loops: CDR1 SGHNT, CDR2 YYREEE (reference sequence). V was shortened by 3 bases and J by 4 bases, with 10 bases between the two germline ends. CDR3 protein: CASSSWGGETQYF. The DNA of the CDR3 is TGTGCCAGCAGCTCATGGGGTGGAGAGACCCAGTACTTC.

The CDR3 nucleotides read TGTGCCAGCAGCTTGGGACTAGCGGGAGCCTACGAGCAGTACTTC. This gives the protein CASSLGLAGAYEQYF. V and J are TRBV5-6 and TRBJ2-5; TRBD2 matches at 12 bases. The J call is in doubt because the DNA end fits TRBJ2-7 better. CDR1 and CDR2 (germline): SGHDT, YYEEEE. The CDR3 extends over 15 amino acids.

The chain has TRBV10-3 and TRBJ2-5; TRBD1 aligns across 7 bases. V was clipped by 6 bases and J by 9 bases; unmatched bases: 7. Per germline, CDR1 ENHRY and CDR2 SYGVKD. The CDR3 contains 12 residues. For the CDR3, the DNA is TGTGCCATCAGAACCTATCAGGGGGCCCAGTACTTC. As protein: CAIRTYQGAQYF.

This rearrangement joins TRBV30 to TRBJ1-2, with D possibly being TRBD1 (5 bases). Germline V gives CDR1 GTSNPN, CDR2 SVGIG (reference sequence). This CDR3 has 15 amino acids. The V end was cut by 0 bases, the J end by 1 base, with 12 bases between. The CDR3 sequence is CAWSVGAGINYGYTF. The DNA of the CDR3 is TGTGCCTGGAGTGTAGGTGCAGGGATTAACTATGGCTACACCTTC.

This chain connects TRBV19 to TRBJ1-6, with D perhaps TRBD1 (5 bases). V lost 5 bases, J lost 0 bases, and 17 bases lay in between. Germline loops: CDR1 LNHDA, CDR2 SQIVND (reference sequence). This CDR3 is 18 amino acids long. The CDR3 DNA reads TGTGCCAGTAGTCTTGGGACCCTGAGGGGCTCCTATAATTCACCCCTCCACTTT. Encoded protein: CASSLGTLRGSYNSPLHF.

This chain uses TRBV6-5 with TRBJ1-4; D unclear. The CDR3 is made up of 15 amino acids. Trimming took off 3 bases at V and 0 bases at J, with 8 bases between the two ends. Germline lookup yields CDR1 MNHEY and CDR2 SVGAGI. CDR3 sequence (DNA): TGTGCCAGCAGTTATGACGCAGCAACTAATGAAAAACTGTTTTTT. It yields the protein CASSYDAATNEKLFF.

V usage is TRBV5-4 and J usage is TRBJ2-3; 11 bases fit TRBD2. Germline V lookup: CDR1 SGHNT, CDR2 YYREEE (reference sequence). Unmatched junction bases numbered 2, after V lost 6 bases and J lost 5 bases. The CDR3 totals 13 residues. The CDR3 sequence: CASTSGRIDTQYF. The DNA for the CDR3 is TGTGCCAGCACTAGCGGGAGGATAGATACGCAGTATTTT.

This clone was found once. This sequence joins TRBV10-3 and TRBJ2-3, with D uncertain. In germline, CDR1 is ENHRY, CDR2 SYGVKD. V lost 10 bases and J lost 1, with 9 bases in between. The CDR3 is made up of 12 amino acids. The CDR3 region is CATGPGTDTQYF. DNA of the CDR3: TGTGCCACGGGTCCGGGCACAGATACGCAGTATTTT.

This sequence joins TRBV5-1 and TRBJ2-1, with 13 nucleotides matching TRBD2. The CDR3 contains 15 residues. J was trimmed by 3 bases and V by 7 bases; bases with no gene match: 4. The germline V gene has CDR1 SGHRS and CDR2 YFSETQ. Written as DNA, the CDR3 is TGCGCCAGCGGGACTAGCGGGAATCTCTACAATGAGCAGTTCTTC. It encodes CASGTSGNLYNEQFF.

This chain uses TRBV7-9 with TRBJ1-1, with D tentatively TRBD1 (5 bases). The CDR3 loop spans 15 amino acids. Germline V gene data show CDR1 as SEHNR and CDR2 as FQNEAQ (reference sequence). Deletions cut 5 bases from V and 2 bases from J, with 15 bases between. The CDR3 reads CASSPYRTDNTEAFF. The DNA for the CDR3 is TGTGCCAGCAGCCCATACAGGACGGACAACACTGAAGCTTTCTTT.

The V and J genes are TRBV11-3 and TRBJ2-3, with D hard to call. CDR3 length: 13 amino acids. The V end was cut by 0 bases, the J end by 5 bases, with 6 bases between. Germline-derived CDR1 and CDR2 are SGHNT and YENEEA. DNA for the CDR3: TGTGCCAGCAGCTTAGATTATGAAGATACGCAGTATTTT. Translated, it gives CASSLDYEDTQYF.

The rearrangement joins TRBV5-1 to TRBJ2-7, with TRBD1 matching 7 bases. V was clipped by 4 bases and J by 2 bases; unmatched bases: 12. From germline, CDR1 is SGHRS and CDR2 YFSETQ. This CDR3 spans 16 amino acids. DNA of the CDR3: TGCGCCAGCAGCGCCAGGGGTAGGGGGCCGACCTACGAGCAGTACTTC. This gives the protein CASSARGRGPTYEQYF.

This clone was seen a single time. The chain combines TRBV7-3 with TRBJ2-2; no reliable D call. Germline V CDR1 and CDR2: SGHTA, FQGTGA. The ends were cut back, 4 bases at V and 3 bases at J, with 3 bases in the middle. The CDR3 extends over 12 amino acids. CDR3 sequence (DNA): TGTGCCAGCAGCTCTGACACCGGGGAGCTGTTTTTT. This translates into CASSSDTGELFF.

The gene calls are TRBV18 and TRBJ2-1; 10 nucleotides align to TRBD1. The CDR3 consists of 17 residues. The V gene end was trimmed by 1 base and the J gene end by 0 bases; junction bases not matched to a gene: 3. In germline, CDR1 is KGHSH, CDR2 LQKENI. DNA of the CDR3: TGTGCCAGCTCACCACAGACAGGGGGCATCTCCTACAATGAGCAGTTCTTC. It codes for CASSPQTGGISYNEQFF.

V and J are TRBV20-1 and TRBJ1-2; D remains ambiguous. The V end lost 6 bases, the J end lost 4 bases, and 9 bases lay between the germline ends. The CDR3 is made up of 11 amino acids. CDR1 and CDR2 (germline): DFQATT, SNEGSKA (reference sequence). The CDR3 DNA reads TGCAGTGCGCCCGGGCTCTATGGCTACACCTTC. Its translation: CSAPGLYGYTF.

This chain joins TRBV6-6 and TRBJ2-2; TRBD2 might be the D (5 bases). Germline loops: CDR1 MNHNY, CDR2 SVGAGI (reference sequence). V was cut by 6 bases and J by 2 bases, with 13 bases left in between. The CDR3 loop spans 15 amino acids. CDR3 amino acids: CASSGSGGNTGELFF. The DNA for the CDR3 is TGTGCCAGCAGCGGCTCAGGAGGAAACACCGGGGAGCTGTTTTTT.

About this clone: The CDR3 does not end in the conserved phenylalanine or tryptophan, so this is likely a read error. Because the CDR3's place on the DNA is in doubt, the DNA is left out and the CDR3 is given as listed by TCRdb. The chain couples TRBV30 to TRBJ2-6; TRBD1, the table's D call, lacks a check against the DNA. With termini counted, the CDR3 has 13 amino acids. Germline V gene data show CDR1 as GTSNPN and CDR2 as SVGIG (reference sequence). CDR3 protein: CAWSPELGDSGFG.

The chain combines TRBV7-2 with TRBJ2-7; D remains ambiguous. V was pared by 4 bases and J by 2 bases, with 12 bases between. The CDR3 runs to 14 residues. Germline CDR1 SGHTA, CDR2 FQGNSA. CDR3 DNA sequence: TGTGCCAGCAGCTCTCAAGGACCGGCCTACGAGCAGTACTTC. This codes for CASSSQGPAYEQYF.